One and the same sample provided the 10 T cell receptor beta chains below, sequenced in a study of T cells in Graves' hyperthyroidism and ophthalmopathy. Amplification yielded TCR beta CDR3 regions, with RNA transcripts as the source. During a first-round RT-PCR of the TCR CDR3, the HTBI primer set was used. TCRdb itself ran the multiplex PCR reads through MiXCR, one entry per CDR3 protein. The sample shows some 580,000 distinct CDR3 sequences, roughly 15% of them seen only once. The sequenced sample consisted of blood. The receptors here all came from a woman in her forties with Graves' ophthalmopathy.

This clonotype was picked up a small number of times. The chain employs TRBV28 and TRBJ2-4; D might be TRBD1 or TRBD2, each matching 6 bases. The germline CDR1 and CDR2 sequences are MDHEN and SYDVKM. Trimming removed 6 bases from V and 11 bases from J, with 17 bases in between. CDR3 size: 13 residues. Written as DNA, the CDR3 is TGTGCCAGCAGAGGGGGTTCAGGAGGGGTTCAGTACTTC. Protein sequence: CASRGGSGGVQYF.

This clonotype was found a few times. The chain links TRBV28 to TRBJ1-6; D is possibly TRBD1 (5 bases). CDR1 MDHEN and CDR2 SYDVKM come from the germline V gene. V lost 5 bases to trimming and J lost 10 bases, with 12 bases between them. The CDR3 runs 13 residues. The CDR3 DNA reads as TGTGCCAGCAGTGACCTCGGGGCCTCACCCCTCCACTTT. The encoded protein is CASSDLGASPLHF. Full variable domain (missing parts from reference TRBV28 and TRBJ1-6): DVKVTQSSRYLVKRTGEKVFLECVQDMDHENMFWYRQDPGLGLRLIYFSYDVKMKEKGDIPEGYSVSREKKERFSLILESASTNQTSMYLCASSDLGASPLHFGNGTRLTVT.

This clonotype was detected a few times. CDR3 bases: TGTGCCAGTAGCCGGGAGGGCCGAGGTCTCTATGGCTACACCTTC. It encodes CASSREGRGLYGYTF. The gene calls are TRBV19 and TRBJ1-2; D is uncertain. The ends were cut back, 6 bases at V and 4 bases at J, with 18 bases in the middle. The CDR3 has 15 residues. Germline CDR1 reads LNHDA; CDR2 reads SQIVND (reference sequence).

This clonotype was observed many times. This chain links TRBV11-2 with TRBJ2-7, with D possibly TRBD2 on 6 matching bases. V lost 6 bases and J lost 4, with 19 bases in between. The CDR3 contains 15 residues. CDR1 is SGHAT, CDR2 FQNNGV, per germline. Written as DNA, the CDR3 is TGTGCCAGCAGTCCGTACGGGGGAGCAGAATACGAGCAGTACTTC. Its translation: CASSPYGGAEYEQYF.

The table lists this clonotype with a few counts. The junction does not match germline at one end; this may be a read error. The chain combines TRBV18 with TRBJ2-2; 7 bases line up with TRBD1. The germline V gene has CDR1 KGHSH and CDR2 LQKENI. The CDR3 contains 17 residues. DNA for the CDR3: TGTGCCAGCTCACCGGGACAGTACCCTGGGTTAACCGGAGAGCTGTTTTTT. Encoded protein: CASSPGQYPGLTGELFF.

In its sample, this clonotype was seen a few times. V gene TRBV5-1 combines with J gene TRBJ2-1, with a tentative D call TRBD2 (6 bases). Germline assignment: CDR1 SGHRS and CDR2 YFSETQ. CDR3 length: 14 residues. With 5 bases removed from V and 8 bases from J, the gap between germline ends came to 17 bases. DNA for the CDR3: TGCGCCAGCAGTAGGGTTGGAGGGAACCATGAGCAGTTCTTC. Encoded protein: CASSRVGGNHEQFF.

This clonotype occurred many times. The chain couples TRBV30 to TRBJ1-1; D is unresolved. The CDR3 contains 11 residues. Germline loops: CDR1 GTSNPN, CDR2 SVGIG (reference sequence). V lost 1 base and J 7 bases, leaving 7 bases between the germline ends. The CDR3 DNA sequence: TGTGCCTGGAGTGGGCTCGGTGAAGCTTTCTTT. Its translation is CAWSGLGEAFF.

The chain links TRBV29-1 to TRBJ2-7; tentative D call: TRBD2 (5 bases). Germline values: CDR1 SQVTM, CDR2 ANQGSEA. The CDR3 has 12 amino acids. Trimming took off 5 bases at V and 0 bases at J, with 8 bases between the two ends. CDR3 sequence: CSVRRDSYEQYF. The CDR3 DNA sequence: TGCAGCGTTCGACGGGACTCCTACGAGCAGTACTTC.

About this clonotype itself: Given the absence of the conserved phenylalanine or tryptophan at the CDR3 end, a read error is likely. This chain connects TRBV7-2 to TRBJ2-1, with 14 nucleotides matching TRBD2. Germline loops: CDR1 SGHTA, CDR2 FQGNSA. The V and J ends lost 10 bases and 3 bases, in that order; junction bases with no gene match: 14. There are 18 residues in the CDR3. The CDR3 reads CATKTSGRARSLYNEQFS. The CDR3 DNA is TGTGCCACCAAGACTAGCGGGAGGGCCAGGTCCCTCTACAATGAGCAGTTCTCC.

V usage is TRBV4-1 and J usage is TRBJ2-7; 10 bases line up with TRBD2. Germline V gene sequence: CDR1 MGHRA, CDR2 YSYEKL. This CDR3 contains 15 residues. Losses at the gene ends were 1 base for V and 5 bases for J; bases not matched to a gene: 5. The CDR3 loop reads CASSQVPSGRDEQYF. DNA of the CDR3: TGCGCCAGCAGCCAAGTCCCCAGCGGGAGGGACGAGCAGTACTTC.